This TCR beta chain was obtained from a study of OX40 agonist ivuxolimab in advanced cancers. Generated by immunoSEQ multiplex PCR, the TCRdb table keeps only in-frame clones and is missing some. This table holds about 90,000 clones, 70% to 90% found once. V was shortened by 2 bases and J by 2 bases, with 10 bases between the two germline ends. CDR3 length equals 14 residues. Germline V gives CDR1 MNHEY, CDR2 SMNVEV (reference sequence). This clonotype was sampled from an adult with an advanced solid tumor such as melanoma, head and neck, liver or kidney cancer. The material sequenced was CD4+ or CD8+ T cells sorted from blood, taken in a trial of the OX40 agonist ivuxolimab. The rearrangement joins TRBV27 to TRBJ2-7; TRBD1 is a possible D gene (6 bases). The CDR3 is CASSLQAGAYEQYF. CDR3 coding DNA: TGTGCCAGCAGTTTACAGGCAGGGGCCTACGAGCAGTACTTC.